These T cell receptor beta chains were read from a single sample in a study of T cell responses to AZD1222 COVID-19 vaccine. Sequencing was performed with immunoSEQ multiplex PCR; in TCRdb, only in-frame clones are kept and a portion is missing. The repertoire has about 140,000 clones, 92% of them found once; the top ten carry approximately 1.5%. Sample: peripheral blood, taken on day 0 of AZD1222 vaccination. All receptors derive from an adult in good health. The conserved cysteine and the conserved F or W are not part of the CDR3 here. Some rows have no size entry. The others give once, few or many, or a class for an expanded clone.

>.|TRBV28
ASRGTGELF
>.|TRBV5-4
ASSARTGSTDTQY
>.|TRBV4-2
ASSQVEGLAQGYEQY
>once|TRBV28
ASSPPPGINEKLF
>.|TRBV24-1
ATSDAKGASGRYTQY
>.|TRBV7-7
ASSLGGGASLQY
>.|TRBV5-6
ASSLGVRQPQH
>.|TRBV11-3
ASSPGQGSYNEQF
>.|TRBV7-2
ASSFLRAMDGYT
>.|TRBV2
ASGVGGMGNQPQH
>.|TRBV5-1
ASSSDDWTGSNQPQH
>.|TRBV29-1
SVGSNEQF
>.|TRBV2
ASRPGTSGYNEQF
>once|TRBV19
ASSDVLGRDEQY
>.|TRBV13
ASSLGAYGYT
>.|TRBV11-2
ASSLDQREQETQY
>.|TRBV5-5
ASSLVGEGADTQY
>.|TRBV4-2
ASSQAQGNSYGYT
>once|TRBV7-9
ASSSFIGRAGGIYEQY
>.|TRBV6-5
ASSYEAGPYEQY
>.|TRBV5-1
ASRQGAPPDTQY
>.|TRBV9
ASSIFMNTEAF
>.|TRBV12-3/TRBV12-4
ASLRRDADTQY
>.|TRBV28
ASSLVAVLFSSRYGYT